This entry concerns a single TCR beta chain. Its ends do not fully match the called genes, so a read error is possible. The data originate from a study of cytomegalovirus exposure and HLA in healthy donors. Germline CDR1 reads SGHAT; CDR2 reads FQNNGV. The CDR3 spans 15 residues. PCR amplification relied on 60 Vbeta primers (plus 13 Jbeta primers). Produced via immunoSEQ multiplex PCR; TCRdb's table is partial and in-frame only. The sample comprises more than 85,000 clones, around a tenth of which are singletons, and 4.5% to 6.5% rests with the top ten. The source material was PBMCs. This TCR was recovered from a man between 50 and 59 years old in good health and CMV-seropositive. The chain combines TRBV11-2 with TRBJ1-4, with D possibly TRBD1 on 5 matching bases. The CDR3 bases are TGTGCCAGCAGATTAGACAGCGGGTATAATGAAAAACTGTTTTTT. Translating it yields CASRLDSGYNEKLFF.